The clone carrying this T cell receptor (beta chain) was counted a few times. Its antigen is undetermined. The investigators amplified TCR beta CDR3 regions from RNA transcripts. The primer set for the first-round RT-PCR of the TCR CDR3 was HTBI. Via MiXCR, TCRdb re-called the multiplex PCR reads, giving one row per CDR3 protein. The data contain 700,000 or so distinct CDR3 sequences, 15% to 20% of them singletons. Germline values: CDR1 LGHDT, CDR2 YNNKEL (reference sequence). The CDR3 covers 15 residues. Trimming at V came to 7 bases and at J to 7 bases, leaving 7 bases not matched to a gene. In patients aged 18 to 65, hyperthyroidism was newly diagnosed, with duration under 2 months. Researchers barred patients who had uncontrolled infection, other autoimmune disease, pregnancy or lactation. The sample originates from a study of T cells in Graves' hyperthyroidism and ophthalmopathy. Study-wide findings and caveats: Most thyroid clonotypes expanded above 0.001 were also detected in blood. Ophthalmopathy, as predicted by the model, came a median around 6 months after the prediction.

The receptor was isolated from a man younger than 35 with Graves' hyperthyroidism. The sample was blood. This rearrangement joins TRBV3-1 to TRBJ2-2; 12 bases map to TRBD1. CDR3 protein: CASTLGTGGYGELFF. CDR3 in DNA: TGTGCCAGCACCCTCGGGACAGGGGGCTACGGGGAGCTGTTTTTT.